A single sample is the source of the 25 T cell receptor beta chains below, sequenced in a study of T cell responses to AZD1222 COVID-19 vaccine. Measured with immunoSEQ multiplex PCR; TCRdb has only the in-frame clones, and not every one. The sample includes under 130,000 clones, roughly nine tenths of them seen just once. The sequenced sample was peripheral blood, obtained 28 days after the second AZD1222 dose. These receptors were taken from an adult who received the AZD1222 COVID-19 vaccine.

The J gene is TRBJ1-1, the V gene TRBV18; maybe TRBD1 (5 bases). This CDR3 is built from 15 residues. Trimming took off 0 bases at V and 0 bases at J, with 8 bases between the two ends. The germline V gene encodes CDR1 KGHSH and CDR2 LQKENI. CDR3 bases: TGTGCCAGCTCACCACCTGGACATATGAACACTGAAGCTTTCTTT. Its protein product is CASSPPGHMNTEAFF.

The chain uses TRBV7-2 and TRBJ2-5; D call uncertain. Germline V lookup: CDR1 SGHTA, CDR2 FQGNSA. V gave up 1 base and J gave up 2 bases, with 8 bases separating them. This CDR3 contains 14 residues. CDR3: CASSLELVQETQYF. As DNA, the CDR3 is TGTGCCAGCAGCTTAGAACTCGTTCAAGAGACCCAGTACTTC.

The rearrangement joins TRBV18 to TRBJ1-5; the D is unclear. The CDR3 sequence is 16 residues long. V lost 0 bases, J lost 2 bases, and 11 bases lay in between. Germline CDR1 KGHSH, CDR2 LQKENI. As DNA, the CDR3 is TGTGCCAGCTCACCACCGGGCGGCGGGGGCAATCAGCCCCAGCATTTT. Its translation is CASSPPGGGGNQPQHF.

V and J are TRBV28 and TRBJ2-7; possibly TRBD2 for D (6 bases). CDR1 and CDR2 (germline): MDHEN, SYDVKM. The CDR3 extends over 15 amino acids. The V end was cut by 6 bases, the J end by 0 bases, with 15 bases between. In nucleotides, the CDR3 is TGTGCCAGCAGGTCCGGAGGAGGGGTCTCCTACGAGCAGTACTTC. Translating gives CASRSGGGVSYEQYF.

The chain uses TRBV5-4 and TRBJ1-2; unclear D gene. The germline CDR1 and CDR2 sequences are SGHNT and YYREEE (reference sequence). Trimming cost V 6 bases and J 4 bases, with 13 bases left between them. The CDR3 has 13 amino acids. CDR3 sequence: CASIREGSYGYTF. The CDR3 DNA reads as TGTGCCAGCATACGGGAGGGTAGCTATGGCTACACCTTC.

V usage is TRBV11-3 and J usage is TRBJ1-1; maybe TRBD1 (6 bases). The V and J ends lost 5 bases and 3 bases respectively, with 16 bases between them. Looked up from germline, CDR1 is SGHNT and CDR2 is YENEEA. CDR3 length equals 15 residues. In nucleotides, the CDR3 is TGTGCCAGCAGCCAGGCCGGGGGCGAGGACACTGAAGCTTTCTTT. It is translated as CASSQAGGEDTEAFF.

The chain combines TRBV7-9 with TRBJ1-2; 12 positions agree with TRBD1. Unmatched junction bases numbered 11, after V lost 5 bases and J lost 4 bases. The germline CDR1 and CDR2 sequences are SEHNR and FQNEAQ (reference sequence). The CDR3 has 17 residues. This CDR3 is CASSPGTGGAEGYGYTF. The CDR3 nucleotides read TGTGCCAGCAGCCCCGGGACAGGGGGCGCAGAGGGCTATGGCTACACCTTC.

The V gene is TRBV11-3, the J gene TRBJ2-7; 7 nucleotides align to TRBD1. This CDR3 comprises 13 residues. V was pared by 5 bases and J by 1 base, with 2 bases of the junction left unmatched. CDR1 SGHNT and CDR2 YENEEA come from the germline V gene. CDR3 sequence (DNA): TGTGCCAGCAGCCCGGGACAGTCCTACGAGCAGTACTTC. Its translation: CASSPGQSYEQYF.

The rearrangement uses TRBV9 and TRBJ2-2, with TRBD2 matching over 8 bases. Germline-derived CDR1 and CDR2 are SGDLS and YYNGEE. The CDR3 covers 16 residues. The V and J ends lost 0 bases and 1 base, in that order; junction bases with no gene match: 2. CDR3 sequence: CASSVDGRENTGELFF. DNA for the CDR3: TGTGCCAGCAGCGTAGACGGGAGGGAGAACACCGGGGAGCTGTTTTTT.

This clone was picked up one time. The gene calls are TRBV5-1 and TRBJ1-5; perhaps TRBD1 as D (5 bases). CDR1 is SGHRS and CDR2 is YFSETQ in the germline V gene. The ends were cut back, 0 bases at V and 3 bases at J, with 13 bases in the middle. The CDR3 consists of 16 residues. For the CDR3, the DNA is TGCGCCAGCAGCTTGGAGGGGCCCAGCTACAATCAGCCCCAGCATTTT. It translates to CASSLEGPSYNQPQHF.

The gene calls are TRBV7-9 and TRBJ1-6; 7 nucleotides line up with TRBD1. With V trimmed by 5 bases and J by 7 bases, 8 bases remained unmatched. Germline V lookup: CDR1 SEHNR, CDR2 FQNEAQ (reference sequence). The CDR3 runs to 15 residues. CDR3 protein: CASSRIQGTNSPLHF. CDR3 bases: TGTGCCAGCAGCCGAATACAGGGGACAAATTCACCCCTCCACTTT. Supplemented by reference TRBV7-9 and TRBJ1-6, the full variable domain reads DTGVSQNPRHKITKRGQNVTFRCDPISEHNRLYWYRQTLGQGPEFLTYFQNEAQLEKSRLLSDRFSAERPKGSFSTLEIQRTEQGDSAMYLCASSRIQGTNSPLHFGNGTRLTVT.

The chain uses TRBV5-1 and TRBJ2-1, with D tentatively TRBD1 or TRBD2 (7 bases each). The CDR3 sequence is 16 residues long. Germline CDR1 reads SGHRS; CDR2 reads YFSETQ. Between the trimmed V and J ends, which lost 1 base and 8 bases, there was a span of 19 bases. CDR3 DNA: TGCGCCAGCAGCTTGACGCCAGGGGGGGTTGGTCATGAGCAGTTCTTC. The encoded protein is CASSLTPGGVGHEQFF.

V usage is TRBV7-2 and J usage is TRBJ2-3, with a tentative D call TRBD2 (5 bases). Germline CDR1 and CDR2: SGHTA and FQGNSA. The CDR3 is 15 amino acids. V lost 2 bases and J 5 bases, leaving 14 bases between the germline ends. CDR3 region: CASSLRENAVDTQYF. The DNA of the CDR3 is TGTGCCAGCAGCTTAAGGGAGAACGCGGTAGATACGCAGTATTTT.

This clone is a singleton in its sample. This chain links TRBV4-2 with TRBJ1-6, with D maybe TRBD1 (5 bases). Germline V gene sequence: CDR1 LGHNA, CDR2 YNFKEQ. Trimming stripped 5 bases from V and 4 bases from J, with 24 bases between. This CDR3 has 19 amino acids. Here the CDR3 DNA reads TGTGCCAGCAGCTCACAGGTGGCAGGGACTCTAGGTTATAATTCACCCCTCCACTTT. Protein product: CASSSQVAGTLGYNSPLHF.

The rearrangement links TRBV19 to TRBJ2-5, with D possibly being TRBD2 (5 bases). The CDR3 totals 14 residues. In germline, CDR1 is LNHDA, CDR2 SQIVND (reference sequence). V was trimmed by 5 bases and J by 0 bases, leaving 10 bases between them. CDR3 coding DNA: TGTGCCAGTAGTCTTAGCGTGTACCAAGAGACCCAGTACTTC. Protein sequence: CASSLSVYQETQYF.

This sequence joins TRBV19 and TRBJ2-3; TRBD1 matches at 7 bases. The germline V gene has CDR1 LNHDA and CDR2 SQIVND (reference sequence). The length of the CDR3 is 13 residues. V shed 7 bases, J shed 5 bases, and the junction held 6 bases outside the gene matches. This chain's CDR3 is CASTDRAGDTQYF. The CDR3 DNA follows: TGTGCCAGTACCGACAGGGCCGGAGATACGCAGTATTTT.

The chain recombines TRBV2 with TRBJ1-2; D is perhaps TRBD1 (6 bases). The CDR3 is 16 residues long. CDR1 and CDR2 (germline): SNHLY, FYNNEI. V lost 6 bases, J lost 2 bases, and 19 bases lay in between. The CDR3 sequence is CASSEPAQGRNYGYTF. Here the CDR3 DNA reads TGTGCCAGCAGCGAACCCGCACAGGGTAGAAACTATGGCTACACCTTC. Drawing the rest from reference TRBV2 and TRBJ1-2, the complete variable domain is EPEVTQTPSHQVTQMGQEVILRCVPISNHLYFYWYRQILGQKVEFLVSFYNNEISEKSEIFDDQFSVERPDGSNFTLKIRSTKLEDSAMYFCASSEPAQGRNYGYTFGSGTRLTVV.

V usage is TRBV19 and J usage is TRBJ2-3; D unclear. Germline V gives CDR1 LNHDA, CDR2 SQIVND (reference sequence). The CDR3 is 13 residues long. V lost 2 bases and J 5 bases, leaving 8 bases between the germline ends. The CDR3 is CASSILLVDTQYF. CDR3 sequence (DNA): TGTGCCAGTAGTATACTGTTAGTAGATACGCAGTATTTT.

The chain couples TRBV4-1 to TRBJ2-6, with TRBD2 matching over 7 bases. Losses at the gene ends were 4 bases for V and 0 bases for J; bases not matched to a gene: 9. CDR1 is MGHRA and CDR2 is YSYEKL in the germline V gene. This CDR3 comprises 18 residues. The CDR3 DNA sequence: TGCGCCAGCAGCCGAGAGGGACTAATCAACTCTGGGGCCAACGTCCTGACTTTC. Amino acid sequence: CASSREGLINSGANVLTF.

V and J are TRBV11-2 and TRBJ1-2; tentative D call: TRBD1 (6 bases). Trimming removed 3 bases from V and 4 bases from J, with 15 bases in between. The CDR3 runs 15 residues. Per the germline V gene, CDR1 is SGHAT and CDR2 is FQNNGV. CDR3 coding DNA: TGTGCCAGCAGCTTTGGGGGCGCCGACCTCTATGGCTACACCTTC. It codes for CASSFGGADLYGYTF.

The chain couples TRBV29-1 to TRBJ1-2; a possible D gene is TRBD1 (5 bases). This CDR3 is 14 amino acids long. Germline CDR1 reads SQVTM; CDR2 reads ANQGSEA. V lost 5 bases and J lost 3, with 16 bases in between. CDR3 nucleotides: TGCAGCGTTAGCCCCTGGGGCCTAGACTATGGCTACACCTTC. Translated: CSVSPWGLDYGYTF.

The chain couples TRBV28 to TRBJ1-2; 11 nucleotides match TRBD1. The CDR3 runs to 18 residues. V lost 2 bases to trimming and J lost 2 bases; unmatched junction nucleotides: 10. Germline V gene data show CDR1 as MDHEN and CDR2 as SYDVKM. The CDR3 region has the DNA TGTGCCAGCAGTTTAAGCGAAGGTGGGACAGGGGGGAACTATGGCTACACCTTC. It encodes CASSLSEGGTGGNYGYTF.

This clone was recorded only once. This chain connects TRBV11-1 to TRBJ1-1; D call uncertain. This CDR3 contains 12 residues. Trimming took off 5 bases at V and 4 bases at J, with 8 bases between the two ends. Germline V gene sequence: CDR1 SGHAT, CDR2 FQDESV (reference sequence). The CDR3 loop reads CASSPTSTEAFF. For the CDR3, the DNA is TGTGCCAGCAGCCCTACAAGCACTGAAGCTTTCTTT.

The chain couples TRBV23-1 to TRBJ2-1; D may be TRBD1 (6 bases). TRBV23-1 is placed among ORFs of uncertain function. Trimming removed 4 bases from V and 2 bases from J, with 21 bases in between. This CDR3 contains 18 residues. CDR3 DNA: TGCGCCAGCAGTCTAAAGGGTATAACAGGGAGCCCCTACAATGAGCAGTTCTTC. Its protein product is CASSLKGITGSPYNEQFF.

This chain uses TRBV5-1 with TRBJ2-7; 12 bases align to TRBD2. Germline V gene lookup returns CDR1 SGHRS and CDR2 YFSETQ. The CDR3 covers 15 residues. Unmatched junction bases numbered 8, after V lost 4 bases and J lost 6 bases. DNA of the CDR3: TGCGCCAGCAGCAGGGCTAGCGGGAGGGCTCTCGAGCAGTACTTC. Translated: CASSRASGRALEQYF.